This TCR beta chain was sequenced for a study of Ad26.COV2.S vaccination and SARS-CoV-2 variants. V lost 4 bases, J lost 4 bases, and 3 bases stayed unmatched. CDR1 and CDR2 (germline): SGDLS, YYNGEE. There are 13 residues in the CDR3. Documented treatment: 19 received Ad26.COV2.S at low or high dose, single or two shots; 5 received placebo; per-sample allocation not given. Sampling was done on day 63 after the first vaccine or placebo injection. Profiled with immunoSEQ multiplex PCR; TCRdb holds only in-frame clones, not every one. The table includes about 480,000 clones, approximately 88% detected once.

The sequence was collected from a person aged 18-65 years who received the Ad26.COV2.S COVID-19 vaccine or a placebo. The J gene is TRBJ1-2, the V gene TRBV9; 8 bases fit TRBD1. Sequences were derived from peripheral blood, sampled in a trial of Ad26.COV2.S vaccine versus placebo. CDR3 coding DNA: TGTGCCAGCAGCAAGGGACAGGTCTATGGCTACACCTTC. The encoded protein is CASSKGQVYGYTF.